This is a list of T cell receptor beta chains from one sample in a study of OX40 agonist ivuxolimab in advanced cancers. Assay used: immunoSEQ multiplex PCR; TCRdb lists only in-frame clones, some missing. The repertoire includes about 18,000 clones, about 86% of them detected once, and around 40% sits in the top ten. Sequencing used CD4+ or CD8+ T cells sorted from blood, obtained in a trial of the OX40 agonist ivuxolimab. The receptor source for this set is an adult with an advanced solid tumor such as melanoma, head and neck, liver or kidney cancer. CDR3s leave out the opening cysteine and the closing phenylalanine or tryptophan. Size values are once, few and many counts, or a class for expanded clones, and some rows have none.

size: -
J: TRBJ1-5
V: TRBV7-9
CDR3: ASSLASNQPQH

size: -
J: TRBJ2-7
V: TRBV5-1
CDR3: ASSLDASYYEQY

size: -
J: TRBJ1-6
V: TRBV4-1
CDR3: ASSEPIGTLH

size: -
J: TRBJ2-1
V: TRBV7-9
CDR3: ASRPEQGQAYNEQF

size: -
J: TRBJ1-5
V: TRBV7-9
CDR3: ASSPQGEQPQH

size: -
J: TRBJ2-7
V: TRBV6-1
CDR3: ASSETSGGISSYEQY

size: once
J: TRBJ2-7
V: TRBV13
CDR3: ASSLGSYEQY

size: -
J: TRBJ1-1
V: TRBV7-9
CDR3: ASSFGMAEAF

size: once
J: TRBJ2-3
V: TRBV7-6
CDR3: ASSLGTADTQY

size: once
J: TRBJ2-7
V: TRBV30
CDR3: ASPRGGTGEQY

size: -
J: TRBJ1-2
V: TRBV28
CDR3: ASNEQGNNYGYT

size: -
J: TRBJ2-7
V: TRBV5-4
CDR3: ASSFRPGGSSYEQY

size: -
J: TRBJ1-1
V: TRBV27
CDR3: ASSLFWHTEAF

size: -
J: TRBJ1-6
V: TRBV14
CDR3: ASSQAVWETYNSPLH

size: -
J: TRBJ2-1
V: TRBV29-1
CDR3: SVGRQF

size: -
J: TRBJ2-1
V: TRBV7-9
CDR3: ASSLQEGEQF

size: -
J: TRBJ2-7
V: TRBV4-1
CDR3: ASSPEAGVPHEQY

size: -
J: TRBJ2-5
V: TRBV15
CDR3: ATSRDGFRGETQY

size: -
J: TRBJ2-1
V: TRBV9
CDR3: ASSVVGGGNGDEQF

size: -
J: TRBJ2-1
V: TRBV7-9
CDR3: ASSQGSEQF

size: -
J: TRBJ2-2
V: TRBV6-4
CDR3: ASSEEGGDTGELF

size: -
J: TRBJ1-4
V: TRBV6-5
CDR3: ASTPDSFNEKLF

size: -
J: TRBJ2-2
V: TRBV25-1
CDR3: ASTGYHTNTGELF

size: -
J: TRBJ2-1
V: TRBV4-1
CDR3: ASSQDRWGDNEQF

size: -
J: TRBJ1-6
V: TRBV7-9
CDR3: ASSVGTSPLH

size: once
J: TRBJ1-5
V: TRBV5-4
CDR3: ASSLKGFWNQPQH

size: -
J: TRBJ2-5
V: TRBV27
CDR3: ASSFGGATETQY

size: -
J: TRBJ1-2
V: TRBV2
CDR3: ASRWEGHYGYT

size: -
J: TRBJ2-5
V: TRBV13
CDR3: ASSLDISGIQETQY

size: -
J: TRBJ2-7
V: TRBV9
CDR3: ASSPQWTSGGHEQY

size: -
J: TRBJ1-4
V: TRBV4-1
CDR3: ASSQDRVGTGGTANEKLF

size: -
J: TRBJ1-2
V: TRBV28
CDR3: ASSPAEANYGYT

size: few
J: TRBJ2-5
V: TRBV28
CDR3: ASSFTRTQKETQY

size: -
J: TRBJ1-1
V: TRBV2
CDR3: ASRKLNTEAF

size: -
J: TRBJ2-7
V: TRBV4-1
CDR3: ASSQVRDYEQY

size: -
J: TRBJ2-2
V: TRBV11-3
CDR3: ASSSRENTGELF